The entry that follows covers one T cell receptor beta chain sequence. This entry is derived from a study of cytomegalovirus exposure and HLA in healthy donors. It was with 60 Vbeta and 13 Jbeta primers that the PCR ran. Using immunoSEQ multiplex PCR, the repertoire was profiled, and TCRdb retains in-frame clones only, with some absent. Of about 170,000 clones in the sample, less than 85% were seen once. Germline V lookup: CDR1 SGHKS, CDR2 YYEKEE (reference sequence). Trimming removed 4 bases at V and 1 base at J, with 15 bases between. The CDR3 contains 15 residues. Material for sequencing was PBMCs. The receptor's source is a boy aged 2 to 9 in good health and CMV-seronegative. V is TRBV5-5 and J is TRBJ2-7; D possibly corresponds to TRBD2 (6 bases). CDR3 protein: CASSRFKRASYEQYF. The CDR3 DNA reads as TGTGCCAGCAGCCGGTTTAAGCGGGCTTCCTACGAGCAGTACTTC.